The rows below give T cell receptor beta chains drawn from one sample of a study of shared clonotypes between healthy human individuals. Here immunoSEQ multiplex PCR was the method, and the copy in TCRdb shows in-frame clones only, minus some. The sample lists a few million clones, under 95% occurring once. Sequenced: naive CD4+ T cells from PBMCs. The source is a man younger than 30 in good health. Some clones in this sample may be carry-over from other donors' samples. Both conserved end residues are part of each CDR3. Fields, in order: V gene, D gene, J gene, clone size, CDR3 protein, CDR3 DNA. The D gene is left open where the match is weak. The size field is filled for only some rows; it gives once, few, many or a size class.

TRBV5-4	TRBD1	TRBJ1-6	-	CASSWTGVNSPLHF	TGTGCCAGCAGCTGGACAGGGGTTAATTCACCCCTCCACTTT
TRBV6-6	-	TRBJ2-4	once	CASSYYQGNIQYF	TGTGCCAGCAGTTACTATCAAGGAAACATTCAGTACTTC
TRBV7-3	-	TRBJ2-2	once	CASSFQGTTTGELFF	TGTGCCAGCAGCTTTCAGGGAACAACCACCGGGGAGCTGTTTTTT
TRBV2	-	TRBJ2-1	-	CASSPRPEGEQFF	TGTGCCAGCAGTCCGAGACCCGAGGGAGAGCAGTTCTTC
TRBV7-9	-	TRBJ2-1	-	CASSDHSRSYNEQFF	TGTGCCAGCAGCGATCACTCCCGCTCCTACAATGAGCAGTTCTTC
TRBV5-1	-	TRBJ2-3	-	CASSSNPADTQYF	TGCGCCAGCAGCTCCAACCCAGCAGATACGCAGTATTTT
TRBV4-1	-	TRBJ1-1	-	CASSQEWGGSMNTEAFF	TGCGCCAGCAGCCAAGAGTGGGGGGGCTCTATGAACACTGAAGCTTTCTTT
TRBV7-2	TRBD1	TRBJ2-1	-	CASSLEGAYNEQFF	TGTGCCAGCAGCTTAGAGGGGGCATACAATGAGCAGTTCTTC
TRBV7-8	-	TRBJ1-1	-	CASSFRPQGFGTEAFF	TGTGCCAGCAGCTTTCGGCCCCAGGGATTTGGCACTGAAGCTTTCTTT
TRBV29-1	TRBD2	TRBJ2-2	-	CSVAPSGVQSGELFF	TGCAGCGTTGCCCCCAGCGGGGTCCAGTCCGGGGAGCTGTTTTTT
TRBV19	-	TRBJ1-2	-	CASSDRRTGGYTF	TGTGCCAGTAGTGACAGGAGGACGGGCGGCTACACCTTC
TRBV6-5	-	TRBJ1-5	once	CASSRQVHGNQPQHF	TGTGCCAGCAGCCGACAGGTTCATGGCAATCAGCCCCAGCATTTT
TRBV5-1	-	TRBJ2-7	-	CASGPRQGTFYEQYF	TGCGCCAGCGGACCCAGGCAGGGGACCTTCTACGAGCAGTACTTC
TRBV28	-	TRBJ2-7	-	CASSPLLGQRSGDEQYF	TGTGCCAGCAGCCCATTGTTGGGACAGAGGTCGGGGGACGAGCAGTACTTC
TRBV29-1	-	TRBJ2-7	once	CSVGGTPTYEQYF	TGCAGCGTTGGAGGGACTCCTACCTACGAGCAGTACTTC
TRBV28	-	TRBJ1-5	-	CASASGGVPQHF	TGTGCCAGCGCAAGTGGGGGGGTGCCCCAGCATTTT
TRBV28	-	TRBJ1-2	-	CASRTQGRDGYTF	TGTGCCAGCAGGACACAGGGCCGAGATGGCTACACCTTC
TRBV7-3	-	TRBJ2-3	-	CASSQQAGRTQYF	TGTGCCAGCAGCCAACAGGCTGGTCGGACGCAGTATTTT
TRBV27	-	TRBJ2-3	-	CASRALGTDTQYF	TGTGCCAGCAGGGCCCTGGGCACAGATACGCAGTATTTT
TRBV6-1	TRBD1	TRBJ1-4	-	CASSEGAPGGEKLFF	TGTGCCAGCAGTGAAGGGGCCCCAGGGGGTGAAAAACTGTTTTTT
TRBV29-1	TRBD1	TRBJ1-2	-	CSVDLGQAVGYTF	TGCAGCGTGGACCTGGGACAGGCGGTTGGCTACACCTTC
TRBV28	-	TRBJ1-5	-	CASSLLDRAHQPQHF	TGTGCCAGCAGTTTGTTGGACAGAGCCCATCAGCCCCAGCATTTT
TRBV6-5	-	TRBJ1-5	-	CASKWSRYSNQPQHF	TGTGCCAGCAAGTGGTCCAGGTATAGCAATCAGCCCCAGCATTTT
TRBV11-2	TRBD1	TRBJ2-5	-	CASITPAGGIETQYF	TGTGCCAGCATCACCCCGGCAGGGGGAATAGAGACCCAGTACTTC
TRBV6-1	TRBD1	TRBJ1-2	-	CASSVDRDRGYTF	TGTGCCAGCAGCGTAGACAGGGACCGTGGCTACACCTTC
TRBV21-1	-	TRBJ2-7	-	CASSNSSYEQYF	TGTGCCAGCAGCAACAGCTCCTACGAGCAGTACTTC
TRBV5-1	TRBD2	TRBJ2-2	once	CASSFSGSSTGELFF	TGCGCCAGCAGCTTTAGCGGGTCGAGCACCGGGGAGCTGTTTTTT
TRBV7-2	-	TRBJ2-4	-	CASSPEGGAGRDIQYF	TGTGCCAGCAGCCCAGAGGGGGGGGCGGGACGTGACATTCAGTACTTC
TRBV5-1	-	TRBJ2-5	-	CASSLGRGETQYF	TGCGCCAGCAGCTTGGGTAGGGGTGAGACCCAGTACTTC
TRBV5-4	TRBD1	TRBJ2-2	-	CASSSDGTGRNTGELFF	TGTGCCAGCAGCTCGGACGGGACAGGCCGGAACACCGGGGAGCTGTTTTTT
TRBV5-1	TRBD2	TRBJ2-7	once	CASRYLTSVYEQYF	TGCGCCAGCAGATATCTGACTAGCGTCTACGAGCAGTACTTC
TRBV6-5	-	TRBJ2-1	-	CASSYLVGVGNEQFF	TGTGCCAGCAGTTACCTGGTGGGAGTAGGCAATGAGCAGTTCTTC
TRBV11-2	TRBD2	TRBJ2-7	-	CASSFLAGVGVQYF	TGTGCCAGCAGCTTTCTAGCGGGAGTCGGGGTGCAGTACTTC
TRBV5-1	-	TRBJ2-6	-	CASSLGSSSGANVLTF	TGCGCCAGCAGCTTGGGATCTAGCTCTGGGGCCAACGTCCTGACTTTC
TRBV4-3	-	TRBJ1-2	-	CASSQDSMIRGNNYGYTF	TGCGCCAGCAGCCAAGACAGCATGATCAGGGGAAATAACTATGGCTACACCTTC
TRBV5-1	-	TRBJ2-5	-	CASSLIVGQGETQYF	TGCGCCAGCAGCCTCATTGTCGGGCAAGGAGAGACCCAGTACTTC
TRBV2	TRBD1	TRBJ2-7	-	CASSEPGGKGEQYF	TGTGCCAGCAGTGAGCCAGGGGGTAAGGGCGAGCAGTACTTC
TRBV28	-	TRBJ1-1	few	CASKGFSNTEAFF	TGTGCCAGCAAGGGCTTCTCGAACACTGAAGCTTTCTTT
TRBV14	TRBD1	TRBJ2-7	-	CASSPRDRLKYQYEQYF	TGTGCCAGCAGCCCCCGGGACAGGTTAAAATATCAATACGAGCAGTACTTC
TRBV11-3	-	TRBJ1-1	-	CASSFGGMNTEAFF	TGTGCCAGCAGCTTCGGGGGGATGAACACTGAAGCTTTCTTT
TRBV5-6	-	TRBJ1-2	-	CASSSPSGPRGYTF	TGTGCCAGCAGCTCGCCTTCGGGCCCTCGCGGCTACACCTTC
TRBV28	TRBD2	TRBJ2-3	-	CASSSPRGLAGGIWYF	TGTGCCAGCAGCTCCCCCAGGGGACTAGCGGGAGGTATATGGTATTTT
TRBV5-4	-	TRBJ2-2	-	CASRWSGLGGNGELFF	TGTGCCAGCAGGTGGAGTGGTCTGGGAGGAAACGGGGAGCTGTTTTTT
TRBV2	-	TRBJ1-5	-	CASSDEGRGQPQHF	TGTGCCAGCAGTGACGAAGGTCGGGGTCAGCCCCAGCATTTT
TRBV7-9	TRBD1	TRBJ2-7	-	CASSLYGGWDSSYEQYF	TGTGCCAGCAGCTTATATGGAGGCTGGGACAGCTCCTACGAGCAGTACTTC
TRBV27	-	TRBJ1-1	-	CASSQRMSQERAFF	TGTGCCAGCAGCCAACGAATGAGCCAGGAGAGGGCTTTCTTT
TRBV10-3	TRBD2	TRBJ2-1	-	CAIREGLAAYNEQFF	TGTGCCATCAGAGAAGGACTAGCGGCCTACAATGAGCAGTTCTTC
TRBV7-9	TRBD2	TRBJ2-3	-	CASTIAGVDTQYF	TGTGCCAGCACCATAGCGGGAGTAGATACGCAGTATTTT
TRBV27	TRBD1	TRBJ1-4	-	CASSLLGQGDEKLFF	TGTGCCAGCAGTTTACTCGGACAGGGGGACGAAAAACTGTTTTTT
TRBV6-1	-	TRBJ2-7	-	CASSELQGGTYEQYF	TGTGCCAGCAGTGAATTACAGGGCGGAACTTACGAGCAGTACTTC
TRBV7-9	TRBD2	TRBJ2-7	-	CASSLWRLAGGPITYEQYF	TGTGCCAGCAGCTTATGGCGTCTAGCGGGAGGGCCTATAACCTACGAGCAGTACTTC
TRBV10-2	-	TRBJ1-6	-	CASSLTRDDSPLHF	TGCGCCAGCTCCCTGACAAGGGACGACTCACCCCTCCACTTT
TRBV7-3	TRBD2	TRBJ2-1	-	CASSFSGRIYNEQFF	TGTGCCAGCAGTTTCAGCGGGAGGATTTACAATGAGCAGTTCTTC
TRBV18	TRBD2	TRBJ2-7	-	CASSPGGIFYEQYF	TGTGCCAGCTCACCGGGGGGGATCTTCTACGAGCAGTACTTC
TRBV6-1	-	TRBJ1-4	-	CATLQAGSNEKLFF	TGTGCCACTCTCCAGGCGGGTTCCAATGAAAAACTGTTTTTT
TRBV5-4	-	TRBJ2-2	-	CASSLTGTITGELFF	TGTGCCAGCAGCTTAACCGGGACCATAACCGGGGAGCTGTTTTTT
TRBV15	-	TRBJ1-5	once	CATSRHWDPLGGNQPQHF	TGTGCCACCAGCAGACATTGGGACCCTCTGGGCGGCAATCAGCCCCAGCATTTT
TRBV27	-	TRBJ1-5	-	CASSLRVGDKYSNQPQHF	TGTGCCAGCAGTTTACGGGTTGGGGACAAATATAGCAATCAGCCCCAGCATTTT
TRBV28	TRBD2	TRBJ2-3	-	CASTLEASGLDTQYF	TGTGCCAGCACCCTAGAGGCTAGCGGGTTGGATACGCAGTATTTT